This TCR beta chain was recorded in a study of cytomegalovirus exposure and HLA in healthy donors. Amplification used 60 Vbeta primers and 13 Jbeta primers. Data came from immunoSEQ multiplex PCR; TCRdb stores just in-frame clones and leaves some out. The sample contains 160,000 or so clones, approximately 80% of which appear only once. CDR1 SGDLS and CDR2 YYNGEE come from the germline V gene. CDR3 length: 14 amino acids. The trim removed 4 bases at V and 2 bases at J, leaving 5 bases unmatched. In regard to this clone: What it recognizes is unknown.

Study-wide findings and caveats: When presence/absence was analysed, sequencing depth was taken to be roughly uniform across donors.

Sequencing input: PBMCs. The rearrangement joins TRBV9 to TRBJ1-2, with TRBD1 matching over 7 bases. The sequence was collected from a male donor in good health and CMV-seropositive. As DNA, the CDR3 is TGTGCCAGCAGCCCTCGACAGGGAAACTATGGCTACACCTTC. It yields the protein CASSPRQGNYGYTF.